This T cell receptor beta chain was observed in a study of blood T cell repertoires in COVID-19. Study-level information: Material from acute and convalescent COVID-19 was sourced from the United States, Italy and Spain.

Under the authors' procedure: By means of reference gene primer amplification, nucleated cell counts were estimated. The table came from immunoSEQ multiplex PCR; TCRdb's copy has only in-frame clones and leaves some out. That table furnishes V, J and clone size, whereas the DNA furnished D and trimming. The top ten clones hold less than 3.5% of a sample with some 290,000 clones, approximately 87% of them seen once. Seattle patient enrollment occurred during active infection, with longitudinal follow-up thereafter. The germline gives CDR1 SGHAT, CDR2 FQNNGV. The CDR3 sequence is 16 residues long. The V and J ends lost 1 base and 5 bases, in that order; junction bases with no gene match: 5.

The chain is built from TRBV11-2 and TRBJ2-2; 9 bases fit TRBD1. The sequence was obtained from a woman in her twenties or thirties with COVID-19, enrolled during active disease. Sequenced input: peripheral blood. The CDR3 region has the DNA TGTGCCAGCAGCTTAGGATCGGGACAGGGTACCGGGGAGCTGTTTTTT. Its translation is CASSLGSGQGTGELFF.